The clone carrying this T cell receptor (beta chain) was detected ten times or more. The record originates from a study of T cells in Graves' hyperthyroidism and ophthalmopathy. This CDR3 is 15 amino acids long. CDR1 and CDR2 from the germline V gene are MNHNS and SASEGT. The J segment lost 0 bases and the V segment lost 3 bases, leaving 4 bases of the junction unmatched. Amplified regions were TCR beta CDR3 sequences from RNA transcripts. The study used the HTBI primer set for a first-round RT-PCR of the TCR CDR3. MiXCR, run by TCRdb on the multiplex PCR reads, gives a single entry per CDR3 protein. The sample comprises under 400,000 distinct CDR3 sequences, 15% to 17% of which are singletons, and around a quarter rests with the top ten. Uncontrolled infection, other autoimmune disease, pregnancy or lactation disqualified patients from enrolment.

Sequencing was done on a sample of blood. This clonotype originated in a woman younger than 35 with Graves' hyperthyroidism that later progressed to Graves' ophthalmopathy. The V gene is TRBV6-1, the J gene TRBJ2-7; TRBD1 matches at 8 bases. CDR3 sequence: CASSDGQGGSYEQYF. The CDR3 DNA is TGTGCCAGCAGTGACGGACAGGGTGGCTCCTACGAGCAGTACTTC.